Listed here are 5 T cell receptor beta chains from one sample, sequenced in a study of T cells after yellow fever vaccination (dated by TCRdb to the late 2010s). The library was built by means of 5' RACE. The listed sequencing device is Illumina NovaSeq 6000. TCRdb ran its own pipeline on the public reads, namely fastp trimming at Q25 and MiXCR clone calling, and kept in-frame beta chains. When rows share a CDR3 protein, they turn into one entry using the most common DNA and genes. This sample has approximately 260,000 distinct CDR3 sequences in its table, and roughly 5.2% of those were observed once. Of the sample, 2.5% to 4% is held by the ten largest clones. The treatment or condition label, as the study defines it: live attenuated yellow fever vaccine strain. The starting material was CD4+ T cells sorted from PBMCs, obtained on the day of the yellow fever booster vaccination. All receptors come from a man between 18 and 35 years old who received the YFV17D yellow fever vaccine.

This clonotype appeared a few times. V gene TRBV18 combines with J gene TRBJ2-7; no definite D call. The CDR3 runs 16 residues. The germline gives CDR1 KGHSH, CDR2 LQKENI. Trimming shortened V by 3 bases and J by 5 bases, and 20 bases separated the two germline ends. CDR3 sequence reads: CASSPGAAVANHEQYV. As DNA, the CDR3 is TGTGCCAGCTCACCTGGTGCGGCAGTAGCCAATCACGAGCAGTACGTC.

There are a few counts of this clonotype. V is TRBV6-2 or TRBV6-3 and J is TRBJ2-7; TRBD1 matches at 8 bases. CDR1 MNHEY and CDR2 SVGEGT come from the germline V gene. This CDR3 spans 12 amino acids. Trimming cost V 6 bases and J 5 bases; bases outside gene matches: 3. CDR3 bases: TGTGCCAGCAGAGACAGGGGAGACGAGCAGTACGTC. Its protein product is CASRDRGDEQYV.

This clonotype was detected many times. V usage is TRBV29-1 and J usage is TRBJ2-5, with D uncertain. This CDR3 region has 13 residues. Germline V CDR1 and CDR2: SQVTM, ANQGSEA. Trimming shortened V by 0 bases and J by 4 bases, and 9 bases separated the two germline ends. This CDR3 reads CSVEEVSRETQYF. Here the CDR3 DNA reads TGCAGCGTTGAAGAGGTCAGCAGAGAGACCCAGTACTTC.

The rearrangement uses TRBV5-1 and TRBJ1-1; D might be TRBD1 (5 bases). V lost 3 bases and J 5 bases, leaving 11 bases between the germline ends. Germline V gene data show CDR1 as SGHRS and CDR2 as YFSETQ. This CDR3 is built from 13 residues. The CDR3 protein is CASSSGGVTEAFF. The CDR3 nucleotides are TGCGCCAGCAGCTCGGGAGGGGTTACTGAAGCTTTCTTT.

This clonotype was found many times. The chain links TRBV7-3 to TRBJ2-3, with D uncertain. V gave up 5 bases and J gave up 4 bases, with 16 bases separating them. The germline CDR1 and CDR2 sequences are SGHTA and FQGTGA. CDR3 length: 15 residues. The CDR3 spells CASSPRARSPDTQYF. CDR3 nucleotide sequence: TGTGCCAGCAGCCCACGTGCTCGGAGCCCAGATACGCAGTATTTT.